This T cell receptor (beta chain) appears in the sequencing data of a study of T-cell memory formation after mild COVID-19. Study details: TCR clusters largely stayed donor specific.

CDR1 and CDR2 (germline): SGHTA, FQGNSA. The length of the CDR3 is 14 residues. Between the trimmed V and J ends, which lost 1 base and 5 bases, there was a span of 11 bases. TCRdb redid the calling of the 5' RACE reads with MiXCR, one entry per CDR3 protein. The sample lists around 470,000 distinct CDR3 sequences, around 19% occurring once. The chain joins TRBV7-2 to TRBJ1-1, with D possibly being TRBD1 (5 bases). The TCR sequence derives from an adult woman who had mild COVID-19 (a few samples of this study predate the infection). Cell type and time point are not known. The sequenced sample was PBMCs or a T cell subset sorted from them (not recorded which). CDR3 protein: CASSLVWGGTEAFF. The CDR3 DNA is TGTGCCAGCAGCTTAGTCTGGGGGGGGACTGAAGCTTTCTTT. Complete variable domain (other parts from reference TRBV7-2 and TRBJ1-1): GAGVSQSPSNKVTEKGKDVELRCDPISGHTALYWYRQSLGQGLEFLIYFQGNSAPDKSGLPSDRFSAERTGGSVSTLTIQRTQQEDSAVYLCASSLVWGGTEAFFGQGTRLTVV.